This T cell receptor beta chain was sequenced in a study of CD8 T cell repertoires and HIV-1 epitope variants. Unmatched junction bases numbered 20, after V lost 4 bases and J lost 6 bases. The CDR3 is made up of 19 amino acids. CDR1 and CDR2 from the germline V gene are LNHDA and SQIVND (reference sequence). Method: immunoSEQ multiplex PCR; TCRdb's copy keeps in-frame clones and lacks some. Of approximately 90,000 clones in the sample, more than 65% were seen once. This TCR derives from a male donor with HIV. Sequenced: uncultured baseline CD8+ T cells from peripheral blood mononuclear cells (PBMCs). This chain joins TRBV19 and TRBJ1-4; 7 bases fit TRBD1. CDR3 nucleotides: TGTGCCAGTAGTAGGACGGGACAGCAAATGCGGCTGGCGGATGAAAAACTGTTTTTT. As protein: CASSRTGQQMRLADEKLFF.